Listed below are T cell receptor beta chains from one sample, sequenced in a study of Ad26.COV2.S vaccination and SARS-CoV-2 variants. Assay: immunoSEQ multiplex PCR; the TCRdb copy retains only in-frame clones and omits some. This sample carries hundreds of thousands of clones, 89% of them seen once, and the ten largest clones take around 1.5%. This sample comprised peripheral blood, obtained in a trial of Ad26.COV2.S vaccine versus placebo. The receptors stem from a person aged 18-60 years who received the Ad26.COV2.S COVID-19 vaccine or a placebo. The CDR3 runs from the conserved cysteine through the conserved F or W. D genes are given only for firm matches. Expanded clones are given a class, and other clones once, few, many or no size at all.

cdr3_nt cdr3_aa v_call d_call j_call clone_size
TGCGCCAGCAGCCAAGAGGGGACAGGGGTGGAAGAGACCCAGTACTTC CASSQEGTGVEETQYF TRBV4-3 TRBD1 TRBJ2-5 .
TGTGCCAGCAGCTTAGATACGGCCTCGGGATACAATGAGCAGTTCTTC CASSLDTASGYNEQFF TRBV11-3 . TRBJ2-1 .
TGTGCCAGCTCACCGGGACAGGGGCCCTCTGGGGCCAACGTCCTGACTTTC CASSPGQGPSGANVLTF TRBV18 TRBD1 TRBJ2-6 .
TGTGCCAGCAGTTTGGGCGGAGGAGCTTTCTTT CASSLGGGAFF TRBV12-3/TRBV12-4 . TRBJ1-1 .
TGTGCCAGCAGCCAAGATCCGACCGGGGAGCTGTTTTTT CASSQDPTGELFF TRBV3-1/TRBV3-2 . TRBJ2-2 .
TGTGCCAGCAGAACCTTGGGGTACCAAGAGACCCAGTACTTC CASRTLGYQETQYF TRBV7-9 . TRBJ2-5 .
TGCGCCAGCAGACCAGATACAGGGTATGGCTACACCTTC CASRPDTGYGYTF TRBV5-1 . TRBJ1-2 .
TGTGCCACCAGTGTGGCTAGCGGGGCCCAAGAGACCCAGTACTTC CATSVASGAQETQYF TRBV24-1 TRBD2 TRBJ2-5 .
TGTGCCAGCAGTGAGGGAGCAACTAATGAAAAACTGTTTTTT CASSEGATNEKLFF TRBV2 . TRBJ1-4 .
TGTGCCTGGAGTACTGGGACAGAACGTAATGAAAAACTGTTTTTT CAWSTGTERNEKLFF TRBV30 TRBD1 TRBJ1-4 .
TGTGCCAGCAGCTCCCGGACAGGCTTTCGCGGCGAGCAGTACTTC CASSSRTGFRGEQYF TRBV11-2 TRBD1 TRBJ2-7 few
TGTGCCACCAGCAGAGATAAACAGGGGAACTATGGCTACACCTTC CATSRDKQGNYGYTF TRBV15 TRBD1 TRBJ1-2 .
TGCGCCAGCATGTGGGGCTCTTGGGCCTCCAATGAGCAGTTCTTC CASMWGSWASNEQFF TRBV5-1 . TRBJ2-1 .
TGTGCCAGCAGCTTAGAGAGACAGGGGATAGGCTACACCTTC CASSLERQGIGYTF TRBV7-2 TRBD1 TRBJ1-2 .
TGTGCCAGCAGCGAGGGACAGGGGATCTCTGAAGCTTTCTTT CASSEGQGISEAFF TRBV7-8 TRBD1 TRBJ1-1 .
TGTGCCAGCAGTGAAAGTTGGACAGGGCAAAGCTACACCTTC CASSESWTGQSYTF TRBV6-1 TRBD1 TRBJ1-2 .
TGTGCCAGCTCACCACCGCCAGACCAAGAGACCCAGTACTTC CASSPPPDQETQYF TRBV18 . TRBJ2-5 .
TGTGCCACCAGCTCCCTTGGGACAGGGGAAGAAAAACTGTTTTTT CATSSLGTGEEKLFF TRBV15 TRBD1 TRBJ1-4 .
TGTGCCTGGAGTGTACGGCACAGGAAGGGATACGAGCAGTACTTC CAWSVRHRKGYEQYF TRBV30 . TRBJ2-7 .
TGCAGTGCTAGTGGGGGAAGCTCCTACAATGAGCAGTTCTTC CSASGGSSYNEQFF TRBV20-1 . TRBJ2-1 .
TGTGCCAGCAGTGAATACAGGCGAAGCTCCTACGAGCAGTACTTC CASSEYRRSSYEQYF TRBV27 . TRBJ2-7 once
TGTGCCAGCAGTTACGGGGGTCTATGGGACTACGAGCAGTACTTC CASSYGGLWDYEQYF TRBV27 . TRBJ2-7 .
TGTGCCAGCTCACAGGGATTCAACACTGAAGCTTTCTTT CASSQGFNTEAFF TRBV18 . TRBJ1-1 .
TGTGCCAGTAGTATAGCAGGGGATAGCAATCAGCCCCAGCATTTT CASSIAGDSNQPQHF TRBV19 . TRBJ1-5 .
TGTGCCAGCAGCTCCCAAGGGGTAGACGAGCAGTACTTC CASSSQGVDEQYF TRBV7-9 . TRBJ2-7 .
TGTGCCTGGAACCAGAGGGGCGATCAGCCCCAGCATTTT CAWNQRGDQPQHF TRBV30 . TRBJ1-5 .
TGTGCCAGCAGACCCCGGGGACAGGAATTTCGGAACACCATATATTTT CASRPRGQEFRNTIYF TRBV27 TRBD1 TRBJ1-3 .
TGTGCCAGCAGCTTTAGCCATAATTCACCCCTCCACTTT CASSFSHNSPLHF TRBV7-2 . TRBJ1-6 few
TGTGCCAGCAGCCTGGACCCTTCCACCGGGGAGCTGTTTTTT CASSLDPSTGELFF TRBV3-1/TRBV3-2 . TRBJ2-2 .
TGTGCCACCAGCAACCCCCACCAGGGACAAGAGACCCAGTACTTC CATSNPHQGQETQYF TRBV24-1 . TRBJ2-5 .
TGTGCCATCAGTGAGTCCCCGGGGGGCTCCTACAATGAGCAGTTCTTC CAISESPGGSYNEQFF TRBV10-3 TRBD2 TRBJ2-1 .
TGTGCCAGTACCCCCGGGGGAGCGAACACTGAAGCTTTCTTT CASTPGGANTEAFF TRBV19 . TRBJ1-1 .
TGTGCCAGTAGTAAAGAGGCGGGACTCACAGATACGCAGTATTTT CASSKEAGLTDTQYF TRBV19 . TRBJ2-3 .
TGTGCCTGGAGTGACAGGGAGACGCAGTATTTT CAWSDRETQYF TRBV30 . TRBJ2-3 once
TGTGCCTGGAGATACAAAGAAAAACTGTTTTTT CAWRYKEKLFF TRBV30 . TRBJ1-4 .
TGTGCCACAACAGGTTACACTGAAGCTTTCTTT CATTGYTEAFF TRBV6-5 . TRBJ1-1 .
TGTGCCAGCCGGTCCCCGGAGCACTATGGCTACACCTTC CASRSPEHYGYTF TRBV6-5 . TRBJ1-2 .
TGCGCCAGCAGGACGGGACAGGGGGCCTATGGCTACACCTTC CASRTGQGAYGYTF TRBV5-1 TRBD1 TRBJ1-2 .
TGTGCCAGCAGTGAACCGATCGGGACCGGCACTAACTATGGCTACACCTTC CASSEPIGTGTNYGYTF TRBV6-1 . TRBJ1-2 .
TGTGCCAGCAGCCTCGAGGGGGCGGAACATGAGCAGTTCTTC CASSLEGAEHEQFF TRBV11-3 TRBD1 TRBJ2-1 .
TGTGCCAGCTCACCCCAGACAGGGGCGAACACTGAAGCTTTCTTT CASSPQTGANTEAFF TRBV18 TRBD1 TRBJ1-1 .
TGTGCCAGCTCACCGGGGGAGGACTATGGCTACACCTTC CASSPGEDYGYTF TRBV18 . TRBJ1-2 .
TGTGCCAGCAGCTTTTTTGGGGGCCAAGAGACCCAGTACTTC CASSFFGGQETQYF TRBV5-4 . TRBJ2-5 .
TGTGCCAGTAGTTACAGGGCTAGCACAGATACGCAGTATTTT CASSYRASTDTQYF TRBV19 . TRBJ2-3 .
TGTGCCACCAGCAGAGACCGGCACACCATATATTTT CATSRDRHTIYF TRBV15 . TRBJ1-3 .
TGTGCCAGCAGCTTAGTAGGCCCTTATGGCTACACCTTC CASSLVGPYGYTF TRBV7-8 . TRBJ1-2 .
TGTGCCAGTAGTACCCTGACAGGGGGCAGGGAGACCCAGTACTTC CASSTLTGGRETQYF TRBV19 TRBD1 TRBJ2-5 many
TGTGCCAGCCGACAGGGGGTCGACAATCAGCCCCAGCATTTT CASRQGVDNQPQHF TRBV6-5 TRBD1 TRBJ1-5 .
TGTGCCAGCAGTTACTCGAACGAGGGAGGGCCGGGTGAGCAGTTCTTC CASSYSNEGGPGEQFF TRBV6-2/TRBV6-3 TRBD2 TRBJ2-1 .
TGTGCCACCAGCAGAGATCCCGGGCAGCCCCAGCATTTT CATSRDPGQPQHF TRBV15 . TRBJ1-5 .
TGTGCCAGCAGCTTGGGACACACTACCTACGAGCAGTACTTC CASSLGHTTYEQYF TRBV11-2 . TRBJ2-7 .
TGTGCCAGCAGTCTCTCGGCCCGGGGGACCCAGTACTTC CASSLSARGTQYF TRBV12-3/TRBV12-4 . TRBJ2-5 .
TGTGCCAGTAGCTCGACCCAGGGACGCCGGTGGCAAGAGACCCAGTACTTC CASSSTQGRRWQETQYF TRBV19 . TRBJ2-5 few
TGTGCCAGTAGTGTGACAGGGGGCGCGGGAAATCAGCCCCAGCATTTT CASSVTGGAGNQPQHF TRBV19 TRBD1 TRBJ1-5 .
TGTGCCAGCAGCCAAGCCGGGACCGACTATGGCTACACCTTC CASSQAGTDYGYTF TRBV4-2 . TRBJ1-2 .